Listed below are T cell receptor beta chains from one sample, sequenced in a study of blood T cells in healthy people across ages. TCRdb ran MiXCR on the 5' RACE reads and lists one entry per CDR3 protein. The profile shows some 920,000 distinct CDR3 sequences, about 51% of them singletons. The sequenced material came from blood. The receptors here all came from a woman between 55 and 75 years old in good health. CDR3s include the opening cysteine and the closing phenylalanine or tryptophan. A D gene is named only where the DNA matches it firmly. The size field is filled for only some rows; it gives once, few, many or a size class.

v_gene,d_gene,j_gene,abundance,CDR3nt,CDR3aa
TRBV5-1,TRBD1,TRBJ2-3,NA,TGCGCCAGCACCACCGGGACAGGGGCGGGAGATACGCAGTATTTT,CASTTGTGAGDTQYF
TRBV7-6,NA,TRBJ2-3,NA,TGTGCCAGCAGCCCTGTCCCCCGCACAGATACGCAGTATTTT,CASSPVPRTDTQYF
TRBV15,NA,TRBJ2-7,NA,TGTGCCACCAGCGGGCAGGGGTCCTACGAGCAGTACTTC,CATSGQGSYEQYF
TRBV2,NA,TRBJ2-1,NA,TGTGCCAGCAATGGGGGGAGTTACAATGAGCAGTTCTTC,CASNGGSYNEQFF
TRBV5-1,NA,TRBJ2-3,NA,TGCGCCAGCAGCCAAGGACTGGGAGCCACAGATACGCAGTATTTT,CASSQGLGATDTQYF
TRBV12-3/TRBV12-4,NA,TRBJ1-4,NA,TGTGCCAGCAGTTTACATGGCACTAATGAAAAACTGTTTTTT,CASSLHGTNEKLFF
TRBV7-2,NA,TRBJ1-1,NA,TGTGCCAGCTCTCGGGGTCACCTAGACGCTGAAGCTTTCTTT,CASSRGHLDAEAFF
TRBV20-1,TRBD2,TRBJ2-7,NA,TGCAGTGCAGCAGGGACTAGCGTAACCTACGAGCAGTACTTC,CSAAGTSVTYEQYF
TRBV27,NA,TRBJ2-7,few,TGTGCCAGCAGTTTATGGGAGAGCTCCTACGAGCAGTACTTC,CASSLWESSYEQYF
TRBV29-1,TRBD1,TRBJ2-5,many,TGCAGCGTCGAGGACAGGGAGACCCAGTACTTC,CSVEDRETQYF
TRBV12-3/TRBV12-4,NA,TRBJ2-1,few,TGTGCCAGCAGTTTAAGGGAGATAAGTGAGCAGTTCTTC,CASSLREISEQFF
TRBV7-9,NA,TRBJ2-7,NA,TGTGCCAGCAGCTCCTTCGACCGACAAGGAGCCTACGAGCAGTACTTC,CASSSFDRQGAYEQYF
TRBV11-2,TRBD2,TRBJ2-1,many,TGTGCCAGCAGCTCCGCGGTGCTAGCGGGTTACAATGAGCAGTTCTTC,CASSSAVLAGYNEQFF
TRBV12-3/TRBV12-4,NA,TRBJ2-5,NA,TGTGCCAGCACCCTCGGACGGTTTTCCTACGAACAGTACTTC,CASTLGRFSYEQYF
TRBV28,NA,TRBJ2-5,NA,TGTGCCAGCAGTGGACCCCGACAGCAAGAGACCCAGTACTTC,CASSGPRQQETQYF
TRBV5-6,TRBD2,TRBJ2-7,few,TGTGCCAGCAGACCGGTGGGGGGGGAGCAGTACTTC,CASRPVGGEQYF
TRBV14,NA,TRBJ2-7,few,TGTGCCAGCAGCCAAGGAGTATATCCCTACGAGCAGTACTTC,CASSQGVYPYEQYF
TRBV9,NA,TRBJ2-3,NA,TGTGCCAGCAGCGTACCGGTAGCGGAGATCACAGATACGCAGTATTTT,CASSVPVAEITDTQYF